These 30 T cell receptor beta chains came from one sample sequenced in a study of T cells in Graves' hyperthyroidism and ophthalmopathy. Using RNA transcripts as the source, TCR beta CDR3 regions were amplified. A first-round RT-PCR of the TCR CDR3 used the HTBI primer set. MiXCR was run by TCRdb on the multiplex PCR reads, yielding one entry per CDR3 protein. The data show some 570,000 distinct CDR3 sequences, 11% to 15% seen once. Sequencing was performed on blood. These receptors all come from a young woman with Graves' ophthalmopathy.

This clonotype was seen ten or more times. The chain links TRBV9 to TRBJ2-7, with D hard to call. Germline V gene sequence: CDR1 SGDLS, CDR2 YYNGEE. Trimming left V 3 bases short and J 4 bases short, with 20 bases between. CDR3 length equals 16 residues. CDR3: CASSAAPVRSVYEQYF. The CDR3 nucleotides are TGTGCCAGCAGCGCCGCGCCTGTACGAAGTGTGTACGAGCAGTACTTC.

This clonotype was counted many times. This sequence joins TRBV12-3 or TRBV12-4 and TRBJ1-4; tentatively, D is TRBD1 (5 bases). The CDR3 spans 16 residues. V lost 4 bases and J 1 base, leaving 13 bases between the germline ends. The CDR3 protein is CASSSYRGVTNEKLFF. CDR3 sequence (DNA): TGTGCCAGCAGTTCGTACCGGGGCGTAACTAATGAAAAACTGTTTTTT.

This chain links TRBV12-3 or TRBV12-4 with TRBJ2-1; the match to TRBD2 covers 12 bases. The length of the CDR3 is 16 residues. Trimming took 5 bases from V and 8 from J; bases not matched to a gene: 10. DNA for the CDR3: TGTGCCAGCAGTCAGAGACTAGCGGGAGTAGGGCATGAGCAGTTCTTC. Residues: CASSQRLAGVGHEQFF.

This clonotype was seen at least ten times. The chain joins TRBV28 to TRBJ1-2; 10 bases are a match to TRBD1. This CDR3 has 15 amino acids. V lost 4 bases, J lost 6 bases, and 8 bases stayed unmatched. Germline V gene sequence: CDR1 MDHEN, CDR2 SYDVKM. The CDR3 bases are TGTGCCAGCAGTTCTCTCGACAGGGGGCGCGATGGCTACACCTTC. Amino acids: CASSSLDRGRDGYTF.

This clonotype was found many times. The V and J genes are TRBV2 and TRBJ2-1, with D possibly TRBD1 on 6 matching bases. Germline-derived CDR1 and CDR2 are SNHLY and FYNNEI. The CDR3 runs to 10 residues. V dropped 6 bases and J dropped 9 bases, with 6 bases sitting between them. The CDR3 region has the DNA TGTGCCAGCAGCAGGGGTGAGCAGTTCTTC. It translates to CASSRGEQFF.

This clonotype has ten or more counts. J is TRBJ1-1 and V is TRBV7-8; 7 bases are a match to TRBD1. CDR1 is SGHVS and CDR2 is FQNEAQ in the germline V gene. This CDR3 has 13 amino acids. With V trimmed by 2 bases and J by 14 bases, 11 bases remained unmatched. The CDR3 loop is CASSLNPFQGGFF. The CDR3 DNA is TGTGCCAGCAGCTTAAACCCCTTCCAGGGGGGCTTCTTT.

The chain combines TRBV4-3 with TRBJ2-7, with TRBD2 identical over 7 bases. V was pared by 1 base and J by 2 bases, with 5 bases of the junction left unmatched. CDR3 length equals 15 residues. The germline CDR1 and CDR2 sequences are LGHNA and YSLEER. Here the CDR3 DNA reads TGCGCCAGCAGCCAAGGTCTAGCGGCGACCTACGAGCAGTACTTC. This encodes CASSQGLAATYEQYF.

This clonotype was recorded at least ten times. V and J are TRBV10-3 and TRBJ1-1; weak D call: TRBD1 (5 bases). This CDR3 region has 15 residues. The germline V and J ends were trimmed by 3 bases and 3 bases, with 14 bases remaining between them. Germline V gives CDR1 ENHRY, CDR2 SYGVKD. CDR3: CAISDRGGTDTEAFF. Written as DNA, the CDR3 is TGTGCCATCAGTGATCGCGGAGGGACGGACACTGAAGCTTTCTTT.

This clonotype was seen at least ten times. V usage is TRBV10-3 and J usage is TRBJ2-7; D is uncertain. Germline CDR1 ENHRY, CDR2 SYGVKD. The CDR3 is 16 amino acids. With 0 bases removed from V and 7 bases from J, the gap between germline ends came to 19 bases. The CDR3 sequence: CAISESIHRAVGEQYF. The DNA for the CDR3 is TGTGCCATCAGTGAGTCGATACACCGGGCGGTGGGTGAGCAGTACTTC.

This clonotype was seen only a few times. The chain has TRBV18 and TRBJ1-2, with TRBD1 matching 7 bases. The CDR3 is made up of 14 amino acids. Trimming cost V 3 bases and J 3 bases; bases outside gene matches: 4. CDR1 and CDR2 from the germline V gene are KGHSH and LQKENI. The CDR3, as DNA: TGTGCCAGCTCACCGACTACAGGGGACTATGGCTACACCTTC. Translating gives CASSPTTGDYGYTF.

This clonotype appeared many times. J is TRBJ1-5 and V is TRBV5-6; the D gene is possibly TRBD1 (5 bases). This CDR3 spans 14 amino acids. V was pared by 1 base and J by 4 bases, with 9 bases between. From germline, CDR1 is SGHDT and CDR2 YYEEEE. The CDR3 coding sequence is TGTGCCAGCAGCTTGATCGGGGGTAATCAGCCCCAGCATTTT. Translated, it gives CASSLIGGNQPQHF.

Ten or more counts support this clonotype. The rearrangement uses TRBV30 and TRBJ2-1; D is undetermined. CDR3 length equals 13 residues. In germline, CDR1 is GTSNPN, CDR2 SVGIG (reference sequence). Trimming removed 3 bases at V and 2 bases at J, with 8 bases between. The CDR3 loop is CAWRENTYNEQFF. The CDR3 region has the DNA TGTGCCTGGAGGGAGAATACCTACAATGAGCAGTTCTTC.

V usage is TRBV10-3 and J usage is TRBJ1-3; D possibly corresponds to TRBD1 (6 bases). CDR1 is ENHRY, CDR2 SYGVKD, per germline. V lost 10 bases to trimming and J lost 4 bases, with 17 bases between them. CDR3 length: 14 residues. DNA of the CDR3: TGTGCCACCCGGACAGAGGGCGGAGGAAACACCATATATTTT. It encodes CATRTEGGGNTIYF.

There are a few counts of this clonotype. The chain uses TRBV29-1 and TRBJ2-2; TRBD2 matches at 8 bases. Germline V gene lookup returns CDR1 SQVTM and CDR2 ANQGSEA. The V and J ends lost 7 bases and 0 bases, in that order; junction bases with no gene match: 4. The CDR3 is 14 amino acids. Here the CDR3 reads CSAGGGSNTGELFF. The DNA of the CDR3 is TGCAGCGCCGGCGGGGGGTCGAACACCGGGGAGCTGTTTTTT.

J is TRBJ2-7 and V is TRBV28; TRBD2 matches at 11 bases. V lost 8 bases, J lost 7 bases, and 19 bases stayed unmatched. CDR3 size: 17 residues. Germline loops: CDR1 MDHEN, CDR2 SYDVKM. The CDR3 DNA is TGTGCCAGCTCACCGGTTCCGTCGCTAGCGGGAGGACCTGAGCAGTACTTC. This gives the protein CASSPVPSLAGGPEQYF.

On this clonotype itself: The CDR3 end shows no conserved phenylalanine or tryptophan, and so a read error is likely. The chain recombines TRBV7-9 with TRBJ1-4, with D unclear. CDR1 and CDR2 (germline): SEHNR, FQNEAQ (reference sequence). Trimming cost V 5 bases and J 0 bases, with 13 bases left between them. The CDR3 is made up of 16 amino acids. CDR3 DNA sequence: TGTGCCAGCAGCCCAACCCCCGGGGCAACTAATGAAAAACTGTTTCTT. The encoded protein is CASSPTPGATNEKLFL.

The sample holds a few counts of this clonotype. This chain joins TRBV6-5 and TRBJ2-1; perhaps D is TRBD1 or TRBD2 (5 bases each). The CDR3 totals 14 residues. Trimming removed 2 bases at V and 5 bases at J, with 10 bases between. The germline CDR1 and CDR2 sequences are MNHEY and SVGAGI. CDR3 DNA sequence: TGTGCCAGCAGTTACGGGGGAGCAAACAATGAGCAGTTCTTC. It is translated as CASSYGGANNEQFF.

This chain links TRBV3-1 with TRBJ2-5; D is possibly TRBD2 (6 bases). Trimming stripped 0 bases from V and 2 bases from J, with 22 bases between. CDR3 size: 19 residues. In germline, CDR1 is LGHDT, CDR2 YNNKEL (reference sequence). The CDR3 bases are TGTGCCAGCAGCCAAGATCAGGGTCGGGCTGGACTAAATCAAGAGACCCAGTACTTC. It yields the protein CASSQDQGRAGLNQETQYF.

This clonotype occurred a few times. The V call is TRBV6-1, the J call TRBJ1-5; D not certain. Germline lookup yields CDR1 MNHNS and CDR2 SASEGT. The ends were cut back, 11 bases at V and 6 bases at J, with 8 bases in the middle. The CDR3 covers 10 residues. In nucleotides, the CDR3 is TGTGCCCGACGTCCTCAGCCCCAGCATTTT. This encodes CARRPQPQHF.

This clonotype was observed at least ten times. The gene calls are TRBV2 and TRBJ1-1, with D perhaps TRBD1 (5 bases). Trimming stripped 4 bases from V and 2 bases from J, with 14 bases between. This CDR3 region has 15 residues. CDR1 and CDR2 from the germline V gene are SNHLY and FYNNEI. This CDR3 is CASSALGGDNTEAFF. The CDR3 bases are TGTGCCAGCAGTGCCCTGGGTGGGGACAACACTGAAGCTTTCTTT.

V usage is TRBV15 and J usage is TRBJ2-2; 7 bases are a match to TRBD2. V gave up 5 bases and J gave up 4 bases; unmatched junction bases: 4. The CDR3 totals 14 residues. Germline V gene sequence: CDR1 LNHNV, CDR2 YYDKDF (reference sequence). The CDR3, as DNA: TGTGCCACCAGCCCCCGGACTAGCACCGGGGAGCTGTTTTTT. Amino acids: CATSPRTSTGELFF.

This clonotype occurred many times. The rearrangement links TRBV20-1 to TRBJ2-1, with D tentatively TRBD1 (5 bases). The V gene's germline CDR1 is DFQATT and CDR2 SNEGSKA (reference sequence). Trimming took 0 bases from V and 4 from J, leaving 7 bases between them. The CDR3 contains 13 residues. As DNA, the CDR3 is TGCAGTGCTAGAGATAGGGGTTACAATGAGCAGTTCTTC. Translating gives CSARDRGYNEQFF.

This clonotype was picked up many times. This chain joins TRBV29-1 and TRBJ2-5, with D maybe TRBD1 (6 bases). The CDR3 runs to 13 residues. Trimming shortened V by 8 bases and J by 2 bases, and 15 bases separated the two germline ends. Germline V gene data show CDR1 as SQVTM and CDR2 as ANQGSEA. CDR3 in amino acids: CSPRWTDQETQYF. The CDR3 DNA is TGCAGCCCCCGCTGGACAGATCAAGAGACCCAGTACTTC. The entire variable domain, with the rest obtained from reference TRBV29-1 and TRBJ2-5, is as follows: SAVISQKPSRDICQRGTSLTIQCQVDSQVTMMFWYRQQPGQSLTLIATANQGSEATYESGFVIDKFPISRPNLTFSTLTVSNMSPEDSSIYLCSPRWTDQETQYFGPGTRLLVL.

The chain has TRBV28 and TRBJ2-4; 10 bases line up with TRBD2. The CDR3 consists of 21 residues. CDR1 and CDR2 (germline): MDHEN, SYDVKM. V trimming: 2 bases; J trimming: 1 base; junction bases outside the gene matches: 17. The CDR3 is CASSLRSPTSGRDKAKNIQYF. CDR3 DNA: TGTGCCAGCAGTTTAAGAAGTCCGACTAGCGGGCGGGATAAGGCCAAAAACATTCAGTACTTC.

V usage is TRBV28 and J usage is TRBJ2-7; D is undetermined. CDR1 MDHEN and CDR2 SYDVKM come from the germline V gene. V was cut by 6 bases and J by 2 bases, with 26 bases left in between. This CDR3 region has 18 residues. CDR3 nucleotides: TGTGCCAGCAGCTCTGTAAAGGGCCCTTGGCGAAAAGCCTACGAGCAGTACTTC. It specifies CASSSVKGPWRKAYEQYF.

This clonotype was seen repeatedly, ten times or more. The CDR3 region is CASSLLQVEYF. CDR3 DNA: TGTGCCAGCAGCTTGCTACAGGTGGAGTACTTC. The J gene is TRBJ2-5, the V gene TRBV5-6, with D perhaps matching TRBD1 (5 bases). The CDR3 has 11 amino acids. CDR1 SGHDT and CDR2 YYEEEE come from the germline V gene. The ends were cut back, 1 base at V and 12 bases at J, with 10 bases in the middle.

This clonotype came up many times. The CDR3 bases are TGTGCCAGCAGCATCACCGGGACTAGCGCAGAGACCCAGTACTTC. This encodes CASSITGTSAETQYF. The V call is TRBV12-3 or TRBV12-4, the J call TRBJ2-5; 10 nucleotides agree with TRBD2. V shed 6 bases, J shed 4 bases, and the junction held 8 bases outside the gene matches. The CDR3 covers 15 residues.

V is TRBV20-1 and J is TRBJ2-7; TRBD1 might be the D (6 bases). Trimming left V 0 bases short and J 4 bases short, with 22 bases between. This CDR3 is 17 amino acids long. Germline values: CDR1 DFQATT, CDR2 SNEGSKA (reference sequence). This chain's CDR3 is CSARDVYRAVGQYEQYF. For the CDR3, the DNA is TGCAGTGCTAGAGATGTATACAGGGCTGTGGGGCAGTACGAGCAGTACTTC.

This clonotype has more than one count but fewer than ten. The chain employs TRBV9 and TRBJ2-5; 11 bases line up with TRBD2. V was clipped by 4 bases and J by 4 bases; unmatched bases: 9. This CDR3 is 16 amino acids long. The germline V gene has CDR1 SGDLS and CDR2 YYNGEE. The CDR3 region has the DNA TGTGCCAGCAGCCCCTCTAGCGGGAGGTCTGGAGAGACCCAGTACTTC. Protein sequence: CASSPSSGRSGETQYF.

This sequence joins TRBV27 and TRBJ2-1; 8 bases match TRBD2. This CDR3 has 16 residues. Germline lookup yields CDR1 MNHEY and CDR2 SMNVEV (reference sequence). The junction had 6 bases not matched to a gene; V was cut back by 4 bases and J by 1 base. CDR3 sequence: CASSYRAGDSYNEQFF. The CDR3 DNA follows: TGTGCCAGCAGTTATCGAGCGGGAGATTCCTACAATGAGCAGTTCTTC.